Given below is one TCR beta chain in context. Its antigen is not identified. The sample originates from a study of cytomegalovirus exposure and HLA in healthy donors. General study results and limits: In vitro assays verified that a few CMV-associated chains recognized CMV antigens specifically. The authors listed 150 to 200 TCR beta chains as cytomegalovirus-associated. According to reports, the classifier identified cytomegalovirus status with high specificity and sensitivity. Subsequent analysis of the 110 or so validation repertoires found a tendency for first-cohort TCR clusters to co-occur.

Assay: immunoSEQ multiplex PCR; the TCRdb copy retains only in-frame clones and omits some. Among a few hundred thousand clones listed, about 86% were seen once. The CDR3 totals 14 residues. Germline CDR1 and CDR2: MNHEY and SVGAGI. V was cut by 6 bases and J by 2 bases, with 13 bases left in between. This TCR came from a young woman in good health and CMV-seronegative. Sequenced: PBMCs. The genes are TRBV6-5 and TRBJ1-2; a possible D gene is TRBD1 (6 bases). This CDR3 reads CASRGGGKNYGYTF. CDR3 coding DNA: TGTGCCAGCAGAGGGGGGGGGAAAAACTATGGCTACACCTTC.